This is a list of T cell receptor beta chains from one sample in a study of blood T cell repertoires in COVID-19. Assay: immunoSEQ multiplex PCR; the TCRdb copy retains only in-frame clones and omits some. The sample lists roughly 410,000 clones, about 90% occurring once. Specimen: peripheral blood. Receptors were obtained from a man in his forties or fifties with acute or convalescent COVID-19. Each CDR3 is given with its conserved first and last residue. Each record gives: V gene, J gene, CDR3 protein.

>TRBV30|TRBJ2-2
CAWNRETGASSGELFF
>TRBV10-3|TRBJ2-4
CAISESRDIQYF
>TRBV28|TRBJ1-5
CASQQGGSNQPQHF
>TRBV28|TRBJ2-7
CASKTPGQGLYEQYF
>TRBV7-9|TRBJ1-1
CASSPAGPRYTEAFF
>TRBV11-2|TRBJ2-1
CASSFERGAFNEQFF
>TRBV30|TRBJ2-1
CAWSKELAGGFEQFF
>TRBV5-1|TRBJ1-5
CASSIGVTANQPQHF
>TRBV15|TRBJ1-5
CATSRDRGYRNQPQHF
>TRBV29-1|TRBJ2-5
CSVAPGATQETQYF
>TRBV15|TRBJ1-5
CATSSPGNQPQHF
>TRBV12-3/TRBV12-4|TRBJ1-5
CASSFGGSQPQHF
>TRBV19|TRBJ1-2
CASSILAGYGYTF
>TRBV7-3|TRBJ2-7
CASSPSGPYEQYF
>TRBV18|TRBJ1-3
CASSPSTGTGNTIYF
>TRBV25-1|TRBJ1-2
CASSEAGHYGYTF
>TRBV7-2|TRBJ2-5
CASSSTGGQETQYF
>TRBV5-1|TRBJ2-1
CASSAGGDYAYNEQFF
>TRBV6-6|TRBJ2-1
CASSNPGQGINEQFF
>TRBV5-4|TRBJ2-5
CASSLVDREETQYF
>TRBV5-1|TRBJ2-1
CASSLELAGYNEQFF
>TRBV4-3|TRBJ2-5
CASSAVGEYQETQYF
>TRBV2|TRBJ2-5
CASRRLAVENETQYF
>TRBV6-6|TRBJ2-1
CASSRQGVRQAPPYNEQFF
>TRBV28|TRBJ2-5
CASSSLDRQETQYF
>TRBV28|TRBJ1-1
CASSPTGVGNTEAFF
>TRBV28|TRBJ1-2
CASSSGFPYGYTF
>TRBV27|TRBJ1-2
CASKGTGYLYGYTF
>TRBV2|TRBJ1-4
CASSEENRASEKLFF
>TRBV11-1|TRBJ1-6
CASSARAGRRPLHF
>TRBV12-3/TRBV12-4|TRBJ1-1
CASSENRNTEAFF
>TRBV7-3|TRBJ2-1
CASSPLGLAGPQFF
>TRBV12-3/TRBV12-4|TRBJ1-1
CASSLWRNTEAFF
>TRBV11-1|TRBJ1-4
CASSLSTTNEKLFF
>TRBV28|TRBJ2-2
CASRPGTTNTGELFF
>TRBV5-4|TRBJ2-5
CASSLAGQGTETQYF
>TRBV15|TRBJ1-2
CATSESEGFYGYTF
>TRBV4-3|TRBJ1-4
CASSPGGSNEKLFF
>TRBV24-1|TRBJ2-7
CATSDLLWTGTIYEQYF
>TRBV21-1|TRBJ2-1
CASSLQGTGEYNEQFF
>TRBV28|TRBJ1-5
CASSTGINSNQPQHF
>TRBV6-2/TRBV6-3|TRBJ2-7
CANRPMELAIPHTTNHF
>TRBV5-6|TRBJ1-4
CASSSLRTGRWSEKLFF
>TRBV28|TRBJ2-1
CASSQITEQFF
>TRBV12-3/TRBV12-4|TRBJ1-5
CASSRRSQPQHF
>TRBV12-5|TRBJ2-7
CASGLDIPAHEQYF
>TRBV3-1/TRBV3-2|TRBJ2-7
CASSQVHSGGSGVYEQYF
>TRBV6-2/TRBV6-3|TRBJ2-2
CASSYVDMAGELFF
>TRBV6-6|TRBJ1-1
CASSQHRDSATEAFF
>TRBV19|TRBJ1-2
CASSRQGGDYGYTF
>TRBV10-3|TRBJ2-2
CAISAAGPTGELFF
>TRBV3-1/TRBV3-2|TRBJ1-4
CASSRLRPPNEKLFF
>TRBV18|TRBJ2-1
CASSLQDEQFF
>TRBV5-1|TRBJ2-3
CASSRGTSTDTQYF
>TRBV10-3|TRBJ2-7
CAISGTSGRGEQYF
>TRBV11-2|TRBJ2-3
CASSLQGTDTQYF